The 27 T cell receptor beta chains below all came from one sample that was sequenced in a study of OX40 agonist ivuxolimab in advanced cancers. Libraries were prepared by immunoSEQ multiplex PCR; TCRdb keeps only in-frame clonotypes and omits some of them. The sample lists 77,000 or so clones, less than 95% occurring once. Sequences were derived from CD4+ or CD8+ T cells sorted from blood, sampled in a trial of the OX40 agonist ivuxolimab. Receptors originate from an adult with an advanced solid tumor such as melanoma, head and neck, liver or kidney cancer.

This CDR3 reads CAISVVGGQETQYF. Written as DNA, the CDR3 is TGTGCCATCAGTGTCGTAGGGGGCCAAGAGACCCAGTACTTC. The J gene is TRBJ2-5, the V gene TRBV10-3, with TRBD1 as a possible D gene (6 bases). Trimming stripped 4 bases from V and 1 base from J, with 10 bases between. The CDR3 is 14 amino acids. Germline V gives CDR1 ENHRY, CDR2 SYGVKD.

V gene TRBV28 combines with J gene TRBJ2-5; TRBD2 agrees at 7 bases. The CDR3 runs to 15 residues. Trimming cost V 7 bases and J 2 bases; bases outside gene matches: 10. CDR1 and CDR2 from the germline V gene are MDHEN and SYDVKM. CDR3 sequence (DNA): TGTGCCAGCATCCCCGGGAGCGGGATACAAGAGACCCAGTACTTC. Its protein product is CASIPGSGIQETQYF.

The chain joins TRBV6-4 to TRBJ1-1; 8 positions match TRBD1. Trimming took 8 bases from V and 11 from J; bases not matched to a gene: 13. The CDR3 has 13 residues. Germline V CDR1 and CDR2: MRHNA, SNTAGT. The chain's CDR3 is CASRLTGDTYAFF. CDR3 nucleotides: TGTGCCAGCCGATTGACAGGGGACACATATGCTTTCTTT.

J is TRBJ1-2 and V is TRBV14; possibly TRBD1 for D (6 bases). CDR1 SGHDN and CDR2 FVKESK come from the germline V gene. Trimming removed 1 base from V and 3 bases from J, with 12 bases in between. This CDR3 has 15 amino acids. The CDR3 sequence: CASSQVGGAYYGYTF. The CDR3 nucleotides read TGTGCCAGCAGCCAAGTTGGGGGGGCCTACTATGGCTACACCTTC. Filled out from reference TRBV14 and TRBJ1-2, the complete variable domain reads EAGVTQFPSHSVIEKGQTVTLRCDPISGHDNLYWYRRVMGKEIKFLLHFVKESKQDESGMPNNRFLAERTGGTYSTLKVQPAELEDSGVYFCASSQVGGAYYGYTFGSGTRLTVV.

J is TRBJ1-6 and V is TRBV4-2, with D possibly matching TRBD1 (5 bases). This CDR3 has 15 residues. Germline loops: CDR1 LGHNA, CDR2 YNFKEQ. Trimming left V 0 bases short and J 10 bases short, with 13 bases between. CDR3 in DNA: TGTGCCAGCAGCCAAGATCGGGGGTTGGGGTCACCCCTCCACTTT. This encodes CASSQDRGLGSPLHF.

V is TRBV7-2 and J is TRBJ2-3; TRBD2 matches 9 bases. This CDR3 region has 15 residues. Germline V gene sequence: CDR1 SGHTA, CDR2 FQGNSA. V lost 6 bases and J lost 1; bases outside the gene matches: 5. The CDR3 sequence: CASSSRTSGTDTQYF. The CDR3 nucleotides are TGTGCCAGCAGTTCCCGGACTAGCGGCACAGATACGCAGTATTTT.

The V and J genes are TRBV5-1 and TRBJ2-7; the D call may be TRBD1 or TRBD2 (5 bases each). Trimming pared 0 bases from V and 3 bases from J, leaving 22 bases between. Germline CDR1 is SGHRS and CDR2 is YFSETQ. The CDR3 runs to 18 residues. CDR3 DNA: TGCGCCAGCAGCTTGGACCTCGGGGCTCCCATTCGTTTCTACGAGCAGTACTTC. This encodes CASSLDLGAPIRFYEQYF.

V usage is TRBV27 and J usage is TRBJ2-1; D perhaps matches TRBD2 (5 bases). The CDR3 is 13 amino acids. V was clipped by 5 bases and J by 8 bases, with 13 bases between them. CDR1 and CDR2 (germline): MNHEY, SMNVEV (reference sequence). The CDR3 DNA follows: TGTGCCAGCAGTAGGTGGGAGTGGGATGAGCAGTTCTTC. The encoded protein is CASSRWEWDEQFF.

The chain recombines TRBV18 with TRBJ2-2, with TRBD1 identical over 7 bases. The germline gives CDR1 KGHSH, CDR2 LQKENI. The CDR3 consists of 18 residues. Unmatched junction bases numbered 11, after V lost 4 bases and J lost 0 bases. CDR3 sequence reads: CASSRGTLGQPNTGELFF. CDR3 DNA: TGTGCCAGCTCACGGGGGACCTTGGGACAGCCGAACACCGGGGAGCTGTTTTTT.

This chain joins TRBV4-1 and TRBJ2-5; no clear D gene. V lost 0 bases and J lost 6, with 8 bases in between. The CDR3 runs to 13 residues. CDR1 and CDR2 (germline): MGHRA, YSYEKL. The CDR3 protein is CASSQEMKKTQYF. CDR3 nucleotide sequence: TGCGCCAGCAGCCAAGAGATGAAGAAGACCCAGTACTTC.

The rearrangement links TRBV28 to TRBJ1-2; D might be TRBD1 (6 bases). CDR1 and CDR2 from the germline V gene are MDHEN and SYDVKM. The CDR3 runs to 13 residues. The V end lost 7 bases, the J end lost 6 bases, and 15 bases lay between the germline ends. CDR3 residues: CASIQGGDNGYTF. The CDR3 DNA is TGTGCCAGCATCCAGGGTGGGGACAATGGCTACACCTTC.

The chain uses TRBV6-4 and TRBJ2-3; 10 nucleotides agree with TRBD2. After removal of 6 bases from V and 3 bases from J, the junction contained 0 bases not matched to a gene. The germline CDR1 and CDR2 sequences are MRHNA and SNTAGT. The CDR3 is made up of 13 amino acids. CDR3: CASRLAGTDTQYF. CDR3 coding DNA: TGTGCCAGCAGACTAGCGGGAACAGATACGCAGTATTTT.

The chain joins TRBV18 to TRBJ1-2; unclear D gene. The CDR3 covers 13 residues. V lost 3 bases and J lost 4, with 9 bases in between. CDR1 and CDR2 (germline): KGHSH, LQKENI. The CDR3, as DNA: TGTGCCAGCTCACCGGCGACCAGCTATGGCTACACCTTC. Protein sequence: CASSPATSYGYTF.

The rearrangement joins TRBV11-3 to TRBJ1-1; D is perhaps TRBD1 (6 bases). The CDR3 length is 15 residues. The V end was cut by 2 bases, the J end by 0 bases, with 10 bases between. Germline lookup yields CDR1 SGHNT and CDR2 YENEEA. DNA of the CDR3: TGTGCCAGCAGCTTACAAACAGGGTTGAACACTGAAGCTTTCTTT. Its protein product is CASSLQTGLNTEAFF.

This chain connects TRBV7-8 to TRBJ2-5, with D unresolved. Germline CDR1 reads SGHVS; CDR2 reads FQNEAQ. The CDR3 covers 14 residues. The V end was cut by 6 bases, the J end by 0 bases, with 11 bases between. Written as DNA, the CDR3 is TGTGCCAGCAGTTCCGTGGGGAACCAAGAGACCCAGTACTTC. It yields the protein CASSSVGNQETQYF.

Details on this clone: Germline is not matched at one junction end, which may reflect a read error. The V and J genes are TRBV14 and TRBJ1-2; D is ambiguous. The CDR3 length is 12 residues. Per the germline V gene, CDR1 is SGHDN and CDR2 is FVKESK. Here the CDR3 reads CASNQGDYGYTF. The CDR3 DNA is TGTGCCAGCAACCAAGGAGACTATGGCTACACCTTC.

V gene TRBV28 combines with J gene TRBJ1-2, with D hard to call. Germline CDR1 and CDR2: MDHEN and SYDVKM. Trimming left V 1 base short and J 2 bases short, with 5 bases between. The CDR3 sequence is 13 residues long. The CDR3 nucleotides read TGTGCCAGCAGTTTATATCAAAACTATGGCTACACCTTC. It specifies CASSLYQNYGYTF.

The chain links TRBV18 to TRBJ1-1; weak D call: TRBD1 (6 bases). This CDR3 comprises 19 residues. The germline V and J ends were trimmed by 4 bases and 0 bases, with 24 bases remaining between them. CDR1 is KGHSH and CDR2 is LQKENI in the germline V gene. The CDR3 is CASSQTLSDRLHMNTEAFF. The CDR3 bases are TGTGCCAGCTCACAAACCCTTTCCGACAGGCTTCATATGAACACTGAAGCTTTCTTT.

The V and J genes are TRBV9 and TRBJ2-2; D may be TRBD1 or TRBD2 (6 bases each). The CDR3 has 15 amino acids. Per germline, CDR1 SGDLS and CDR2 YYNGEE. V was pared by 2 bases and J by 4 bases, with 12 bases between. CDR3 loop: CASSVSGAGTGELFF. Written as DNA, the CDR3 is TGTGCCAGCAGCGTTTCGGGGGCGGGCACCGGGGAGCTGTTTTTT. Full variable domain (outside the CDR3, taken from reference TRBV9 and TRBJ2-2): DSGVTQTPKHLITATGQRVTLRCSPRSGDLSVYWYQQSLDQGLQFLIQYYNGEERAKGNILERFSAQQFPDLHSELNLSSLELGDSALYFCASSVSGAGTGELFFGEGSRLTVL.

The chain employs TRBV5-4 and TRBJ2-7; a possible D gene is TRBD1 (6 bases). This CDR3 comprises 15 residues. CDR1 is SGHNT and CDR2 is YYREEE in the germline V gene (reference sequence). Trimming pared 4 bases from V and 5 bases from J, leaving 19 bases between. CDR3: CASSGIHWGQHEQYF. CDR3 sequence (DNA): TGTGCCAGCAGCGGAATACACTGGGGGCAGCACGAGCAGTACTTC.

The CDR3 DNA reads TGCAGCGTTGAAGGATCACTTAGCGGGAGAATAGGCAATGAGCAGTTCTTC. Translating gives CSVEGSLSGRIGNEQFF. The genes are TRBV29-1 and TRBJ2-1, with TRBD2 matching over 9 bases. Germline V gives CDR1 SQVTM, CDR2 ANQGSEA. V shed 1 base and J 6 bases; nucleotides not matched to a gene: 13. The CDR3 totals 17 residues.

The rearrangement joins TRBV13 to TRBJ2-1, with 8 bases lining up with TRBD2. The V gene's germline CDR1 is PRHDT and CDR2 FYEKMQ (reference sequence). J was trimmed by 9 bases and V by 2 bases; bases with no gene match: 9. CDR3 length: 15 amino acids. The DNA of the CDR3 is TGTGCCAGCAGCTTAAGAGGACTAGCAAGCCCTGAGCAGTTCTTC. Protein product: CASSLRGLASPEQFF. Using reference TRBV13 and TRBJ2-1 for the parts outside the CDR3, the full variable domain is AAGVIQSPRHLIKEKRETATLKCYPIPRHDTVYWYQQGPGQDPQFLISFYEKMQSDKGSIPDRFSAQQFSDYHSELNMSSLELGDSALYFCASSLRGLASPEQFFGPGTRLTVL.

The CDR3 protein is CASSLEGTGVNEQFF. Written as DNA, the CDR3 is TGTGCCAGCAGCTTAGAAGGGACAGGCGTAAATGAGCAGTTCTTC. The V call is TRBV11-1, the J call TRBJ2-1; TRBD1 aligns across 8 bases. The ends lost 1 base at V and 7 bases at J; junction bases unmatched: 6. CDR1 is SGHAT and CDR2 is FQDESV in the germline V gene (reference sequence). The CDR3 length is 15 residues.

A remark on this clone: This same CDR3 is encoded by further DNA sequences in the sample. This chain links TRBV5-1 with TRBJ2-3; 7 positions match TRBD2. Unmatched junction bases numbered 8, after V lost 4 bases and J lost 6 bases. The CDR3 is made up of 14 amino acids. Germline assignment: CDR1 SGHRS and CDR2 YFSETQ. The CDR3 spells CASSPGGSTDTQYF. The CDR3 nucleotides read TGCGCCAGCAGCCCCGGGGGGTCGACTGATACGCAGTATTTT.

V and J are TRBV27 and TRBJ2-1; D could derive from TRBD1 or TRBD2 (5 bases each). V was cut by 1 base and J by 5 bases, with 12 bases left in between. The CDR3 has 15 residues. Per germline, CDR1 MNHEY and CDR2 SMNVEV (reference sequence). This CDR3 is CASSLFRGAHNEQFF. In DNA form, the CDR3 reads TGTGCCAGCAGTTTATTTAGAGGGGCCCACAATGAGCAGTTCTTC.

The chain recombines TRBV19 with TRBJ2-5; unclear D gene. The ends were cut back, 4 bases at V and 2 bases at J, with 2 bases in the middle. This CDR3 is 11 amino acids long. Germline CDR1 reads LNHDA; CDR2 reads SQIVND (reference sequence). CDR3 protein: CASSTQETQYF. DNA of the CDR3: TGTGCCAGTAGTACGCAAGAGACCCAGTACTTC.

The chain uses TRBV6-5 and TRBJ1-2; possibly TRBD1 for D (5 bases). Germline V gene lookup returns CDR1 MNHEY and CDR2 SVGAGI. The CDR3 is 11 amino acids. Trimming removed 6 bases at V and 5 bases at J, with 7 bases between. The CDR3: CASRGGYGYTF. Written as DNA, the CDR3 is TGTGCCAGCAGGGGGGGATATGGCTACACCTTC.